This TCR beta chain was sequenced during a study of response to subunit inactivated influenza vaccine. In germline, CDR1 is MNHEY, CDR2 SVGEGT. The length of the CDR3 is 13 residues. V lost 5 bases to trimming and J lost 4 bases, with 8 bases between them. From the RT-PCR reads, TCRdb called clonotypes with MiXCR, one entry per CDR3 protein. The sample shows 150,000 to 200,000 distinct CDR3 sequences, about an eighth of them seen only once. These same data were also listed under a study on T cells expressing NK-cell markers. As that study records: UMIs were included in TCR beta cDNA generated by 5'RACE template switching.

This sequence was found in a man aged 45 to 65 who received an inactivated influenza vaccine. This chain links TRBV6-2 or TRBV6-3 with TRBJ2-2, with a possible D match to TRBD2 (6 bases). The material was CD8+ T cells sorted from PBMCs, obtained about 11 days after vaccination. Here the CDR3 reads CASSGGSTGELFF. CDR3 DNA sequence: TGTGCCAGCAGTGGGGGGTCCACCGGGGAGCTGTTTTTT.